Following are 22 T cell receptor beta chains from one sample sequenced in a study of blood T cells in healthy people across ages. Through a sample-barcoded 5' primer and a J-beta primer mix, a second PCR was run for roughly 7 to 12 cycles. MiXCR, run by TCRdb on the 5' RACE reads, gives a single entry per CDR3 protein. The table includes around 1,000,000 distinct CDR3 sequences, under 30% detected once. These records were also assigned to another study, of T cells of mothers and their children.

Sequencing was performed on blood. The receptor set was obtained from a girl aged 2 to 9 in good health.

This clonotype was recorded a few times. The CDR3 DNA sequence: TGTGCCAGCAGTTTTAGGGTTACCTCCTACGAGCAGTACTTC. It is translated as CASSFRVTSYEQYF. The chain uses TRBV12-3 or TRBV12-4 and TRBJ2-1; D unresolved. The J call may be in error: the DNA end matches TRBJ2-7 better. This CDR3 has 14 amino acids.

This chain uses TRBV16 with TRBJ1-5; D possibly corresponds to TRBD1 (6 bases). The CDR3 contains 20 residues. Germline V gene lookup returns CDR1 KGHSY and CDR2 FQNENV. The CDR3: CAFLGGHTHDALCSNQPQHF. The DNA for the CDR3 is TGTGCGTTCTTGGGGGGCCACACTCATGATGCACTGTGTAGCAATCAGCCCCAGCATTTT.

Note on this clonotype: A read error is possible here, since a much larger clone lies one base away. This CDR3 fails to terminate in the conserved phenylalanine or tryptophan, so it likely reflects a read error. The chain uses TRBV6-2 or TRBV6-3 and TRBJ2-3; D could derive from TRBD1 or TRBD2 (5 bases each). CDR3 length: 15 residues. V dropped 1 base and J dropped 2 bases, with 10 bases sitting between them. CDR1 MNHEY and CDR2 SVGEGT come from the germline V gene. CDR3 coding DNA: TGTGCCAGCAGTTACTATCGGGGCGACACAGATACGCAGTATTAT. Protein product: CASSYYRGDTDTQYY.

The CDR3 is CSVENRANYGYTF. The CDR3 DNA reads TGCAGCGTTGAGAATAGAGCTAACTATGGCTACACCTTC. This chain uses TRBV29-1 with TRBJ1-2, with D unclear. V lost 3 bases, J lost 0 bases, and 8 bases lay in between. The CDR3 runs 13 residues. CDR1 is SQVTM, CDR2 ANQGSEA, per germline.

The V call is TRBV15, the J call TRBJ2-7; TRBD2 matches at 7 bases. This CDR3 contains 11 residues. CDR1 is LNHNV and CDR2 is YYDKDF in the germline V gene (reference sequence). V lost 6 bases, J lost 7 bases, and 3 bases stayed unmatched. This CDR3 reads CATSDGGEQYF. The CDR3 DNA sequence: TGTGCCACCAGTGACGGGGGGGAGCAGTACTTC.

The chain combines TRBV3-1 with TRBJ2-1; D ambiguous. This CDR3 region has 14 residues. V lost 0 bases and J 8 bases, leaving 11 bases between the germline ends. The germline gives CDR1 LGHDT, CDR2 YNNKEL (reference sequence). As DNA, the CDR3 is TGTGCCAGCAGCCAAGATATTCGAGTGGATGAGCAGTTCTTC. It is translated as CASSQDIRVDEQFF.

The chain has TRBV12-3 or TRBV12-4 and TRBJ2-4, with D perhaps assigned TRBD1 or TRBD2 (5 bases each). The CDR3 length is 13 residues. The ends were cut back, 3 bases at V and 7 bases at J, with 10 bases in the middle. DNA of the CDR3: TGTGCCAGCAGTTTTCCAGGGACGAACATTCAGTACTTC. Its translation is CASSFPGTNIQYF.

V and J are TRBV9 and TRBJ1-6; D gene uncertain. Germline V lookup: CDR1 SGDLS, CDR2 YYNGEE. The CDR3 totals 14 residues. Trimming removed 0 bases from V and 10 bases from J, with 11 bases in between. This CDR3 is CASSVVEGVSPLHF. The DNA of the CDR3 is TGTGCCAGCAGCGTAGTTGAGGGAGTGTCACCCCTCCACTTT.

This clonotype was counted only a few times. The chain links TRBV3-1 to TRBJ2-7; unclear D gene. The CDR3 is 15 residues long. Trimming removed 4 bases from V and 6 bases from J, with 19 bases in between. The germline gives CDR1 LGHDT, CDR2 YNNKEL (reference sequence). The CDR3 reads CASSRSSQTLREQYF. The CDR3 nucleotides are TGTGCCAGCAGCCGGTCGAGCCAGACCCTACGCGAGCAGTACTTC.

This chain uses TRBV29-1 with TRBJ1-2; D ambiguous. CDR1 and CDR2 from the germline V gene are SQVTM and ANQGSEA. This CDR3 comprises 12 residues. Between the trimmed V and J ends, which lost 3 bases and 8 bases, there was a span of 13 bases. CDR3 sequence (DNA): TGCAGCGTTGAGGCCTCAGCACGCGGCTACACCTTC. This sequence encodes CSVEASARGYTF. The full variable domain, in which reference TRBV29-1 and TRBJ1-2 provide the parts outside the CDR3, is SAVISQKPSRDICQRGTSLTIQCQVDSQVTMMFWYRQQPGQSLTLIATANQGSEATYESGFVIDKFPISRPNLTFSTLTVSNMSPEDSSIYLCSVEASARGYTFGSGTRLTVV.

The chain combines TRBV29-1 with TRBJ2-6; D gene unclear. V lost 5 bases, J lost 0 bases, and 5 bases lay in between. CDR3 length: 13 residues. The germline V gene has CDR1 SQVTM and CDR2 ANQGSEA. The CDR3 region has the DNA TGCAGCGTTTCCCTCTCTGGGGCCAACGTCCTGACTTTC. Protein: CSVSLSGANVLTF. The variable domain in full, completed from reference TRBV29-1 and TRBJ2-6, reads SAVISQKPSRDICQRGTSLTIQCQVDSQVTMMFWYRQQPGQSLTLIATANQGSEATYESGFVIDKFPISRPNLTFSTLTVSNMSPEDSSIYLCSVSLSGANVLTFGAGSRLTVL.

This chain connects TRBV6-2 or TRBV6-3 to TRBJ2-6; 9 positions match TRBD1. Germline assignment: CDR1 MNHEY and CDR2 SVGEGT. V lost 2 bases, J lost 0 bases, and 11 bases stayed unmatched. This CDR3 is built from 20 residues. This chain's CDR3 is CASSYPGGTGLNSGANVLTF. The DNA for the CDR3 is TGTGCCAGCAGTTACCCCGGTGGGACAGGGCTTAACTCTGGGGCCAACGTCCTGACTTTC.

This sequence joins TRBV3-1 and TRBJ2-5; D gene ambiguous. Trimming took 0 bases from V and 1 from J, leaving 6 bases between them. CDR1 and CDR2 from the germline V gene are LGHDT and YNNKEL (reference sequence). The CDR3 has 14 residues. The CDR3 region has the DNA TGTGCCAGCAGCCAAGATCTGGCCCAAGAGACCCAGTACTTC. Protein sequence: CASSQDLAQETQYF.

The chain links TRBV2 to TRBJ2-5, with 8 bases fitting TRBD1. V was clipped by 3 bases and J by 6 bases; unmatched bases: 9. This CDR3 contains 15 residues. Germline CDR1 reads SNHLY; CDR2 reads FYNNEI. The CDR3 is CASSEDRANIQTQYF. The DNA of the CDR3 is TGTGCCAGCAGTGAGGACAGGGCAAATATTCAGACCCAGTACTTC.

In this sample, this clonotype turned up a few times. The chain is built from TRBV29-1 and TRBJ1-2; weak D call: TRBD1 (5 bases). The CDR3 is made up of 13 amino acids. Germline CDR1 reads SQVTM; CDR2 reads ANQGSEA. Trimming stripped 6 bases from V and 4 bases from J, with 15 bases between. In DNA form, the CDR3 reads TGCAGCGTGCAGGGCCCATCGGGCTATGGCTACACCTTC. This encodes CSVQGPSGYGYTF.

This rearrangement joins TRBV6-1 to TRBJ1-3; D is unresolved. Germline CDR1 MNHNS, CDR2 SASEGT. This CDR3 comprises 16 residues. Between the trimmed V and J ends, which lost 7 bases and 0 bases, there was a span of 16 bases. CDR3: CASTRLDTVSGNTIYF. The CDR3, as DNA: TGTGCCAGCACAAGATTAGACACGGTCTCTGGAAACACCATATATTTT.

CDR3 sequence (DNA): TGTGCCAGCAGCCAAGGGACAGGTTTTTACTCTGGAAACACCATATATTTT. Its protein is CASSQGTGFYSGNTIYF. The chain carries TRBV3-1 and TRBJ1-3; 7 positions agree with TRBD1. J lost 0 bases, V lost 1 base, and 6 bases had no gene match. The V gene's germline CDR1 is LGHDT and CDR2 YNNKEL (reference sequence). The CDR3 is made up of 17 amino acids.

The V gene is TRBV20-1, the J gene TRBJ2-5; D possibly corresponds to TRBD2 (5 bases). The J call may be in error: the DNA end matches TRBJ2-7 better. The CDR3 covers 12 residues. CDR1 and CDR2 from the germline V gene are DFQATT and SNEGSKA (reference sequence). Here the CDR3 DNA reads TGCAGGCATCGAACTCGGGACTACGAGCAGTACTTC. This sequence encodes CRHRTRDYEQYF.

This chain links TRBV29-1 with TRBJ1-2; unclear D gene. CDR1 and CDR2 from the germline V gene are SQVTM and ANQGSEA. The CDR3 length is 12 residues. V was clipped by 6 bases and J by 6 bases, with 14 bases between them. In nucleotides, the CDR3 is TGCAGCGTGCCTTCGCTTGGGGATGGCTACACCTTC. Translating it yields CSVPSLGDGYTF.

The CDR3 protein is CASKGPRTGNTEAFF. The CDR3 region has the DNA TGTGCCAGTAAGGGGCCCAGAACCGGTAACACTGAAGCTTTCTTT. This chain joins TRBV19 and TRBJ1-1; maybe TRBD1 (5 bases). Per the germline V gene, CDR1 is LNHDA and CDR2 is SQIVND (reference sequence). Trimming took 7 bases from V and 2 from J, leaving 17 bases between them. The CDR3 contains 15 residues.

The genes are TRBV6-1 and TRBJ1-2; possibly TRBD1 for D (5 bases). This CDR3 spans 14 amino acids. Germline CDR1 is MNHNS and CDR2 is SASEGT. The V end was cut by 8 bases, the J end by 4 bases, with 17 bases between. CDR3 residues: CASLSPPGTYGYTF. In nucleotides, the CDR3 is TGTGCCAGCCTCAGTCCACCAGGGACCTATGGCTACACCTTC.

This clonotype has a handful of counts. The chain couples TRBV6-1 to TRBJ2-1, with a possible D match to TRBD2 (5 bases). V dropped 1 base and J dropped 8 bases, with 15 bases sitting between them. CDR1 MNHNS and CDR2 SASEGT come from the germline V gene. The CDR3 loop spans 15 amino acids. The CDR3 DNA reads as TGTGCCAGCAGTGAAGACTCCTCCAGCGGCGATGAGCAGTTCTTC. Amino acids: CASSEDSSSGDEQFF.